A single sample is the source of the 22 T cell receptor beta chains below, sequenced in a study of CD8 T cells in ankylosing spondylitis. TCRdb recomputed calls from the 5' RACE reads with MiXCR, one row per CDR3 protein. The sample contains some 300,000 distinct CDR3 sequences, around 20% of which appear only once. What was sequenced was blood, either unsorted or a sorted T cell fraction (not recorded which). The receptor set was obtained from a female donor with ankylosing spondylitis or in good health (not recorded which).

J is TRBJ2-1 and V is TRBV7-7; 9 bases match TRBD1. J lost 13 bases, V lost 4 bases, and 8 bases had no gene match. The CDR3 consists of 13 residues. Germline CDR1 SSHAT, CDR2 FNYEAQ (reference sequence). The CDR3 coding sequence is TGTGCCAGCAGCTCCAGACAGGGGGGCGATCAGTTCTTC. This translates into CASSSRQGGDQFF.

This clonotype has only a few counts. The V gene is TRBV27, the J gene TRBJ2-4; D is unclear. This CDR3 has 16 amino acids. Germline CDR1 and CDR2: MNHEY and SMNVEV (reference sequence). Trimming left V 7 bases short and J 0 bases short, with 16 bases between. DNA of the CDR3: TGTGCCAGCACCCCAAGGGTAACTCTAGCCAAAAACATTCAGTACTTC. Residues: CASTPRVTLAKNIQYF.

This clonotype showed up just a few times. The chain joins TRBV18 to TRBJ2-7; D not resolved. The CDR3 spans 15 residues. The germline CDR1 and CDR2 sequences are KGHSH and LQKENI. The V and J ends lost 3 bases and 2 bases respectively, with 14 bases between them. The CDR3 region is CASSPISGTTYEQYF. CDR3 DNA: TGTGCCAGCTCACCTATATCCGGCACAACCTACGAGCAGTACTTC.

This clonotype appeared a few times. The CDR3 nucleotides are TGTGCCAGCAGTTTGGGACCGTTAAAACTGTTTTTT. This codes for CASSLGPLKLFF. The rearrangement links TRBV12-3 or TRBV12-4 to TRBJ1-4, with D tentatively TRBD1 (5 bases). Trimming left V 3 bases short and J 10 bases short, with 9 bases between. The CDR3 length is 12 residues.

This CDR3 reads CASSRDRGVSSYNEQFF. The CDR3 DNA reads as TGTGCCAGCTCGCGGGACAGGGGTGTCAGCTCCTACAATGAGCAGTTCTTC. The chain links TRBV18 to TRBJ2-1; 10 bases map to TRBD1. CDR1 is KGHSH, CDR2 LQKENI, per germline. J lost 0 bases, V lost 6 bases, and 8 bases had no gene match. This CDR3 is built from 17 residues. Filled out from reference TRBV18 and TRBJ2-1, the complete variable domain reads NAGVMQNPRHLVRRRGQEARLRCSPMKGHSHVYWYRQLPEEGLKFMVYLQKENIIDESGMPKERFSAEFPKEGPSILRIQQVVRGDSAAYFCASSRDRGVSSYNEQFFGPGTRLTVL.

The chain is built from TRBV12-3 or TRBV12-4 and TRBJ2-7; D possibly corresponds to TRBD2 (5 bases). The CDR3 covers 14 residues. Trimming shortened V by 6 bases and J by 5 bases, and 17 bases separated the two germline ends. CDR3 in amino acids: CASSRRIQRDEQYF. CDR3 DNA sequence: TGTGCCAGCAGCCGAAGGATTCAGAGGGACGAGCAGTACTTC.

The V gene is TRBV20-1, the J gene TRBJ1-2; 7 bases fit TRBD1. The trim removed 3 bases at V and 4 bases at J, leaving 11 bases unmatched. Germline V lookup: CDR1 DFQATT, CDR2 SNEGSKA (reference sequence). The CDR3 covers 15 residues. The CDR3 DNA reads TGCAGTGCTAGTGATCTAGGGGGCGGTACCTATGGCTACACCTTC. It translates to CSASDLGGGTYGYTF.

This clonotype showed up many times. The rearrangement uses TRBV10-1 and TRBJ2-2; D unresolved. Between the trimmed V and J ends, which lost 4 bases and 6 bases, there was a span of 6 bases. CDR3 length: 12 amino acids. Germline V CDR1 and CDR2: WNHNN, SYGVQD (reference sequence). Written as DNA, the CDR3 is TGCGCCAGCAGTGGGATATCCGGGGAGCTGTTTTTT. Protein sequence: CASSGISGELFF.

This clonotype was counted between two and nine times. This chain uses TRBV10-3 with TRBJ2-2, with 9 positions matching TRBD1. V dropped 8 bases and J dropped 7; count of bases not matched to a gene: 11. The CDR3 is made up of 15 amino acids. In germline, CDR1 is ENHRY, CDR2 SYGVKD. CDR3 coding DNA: TGTGCCATCGCGGCGCGGACAGGGGCGAACGGGGAGCTGTTTTTT. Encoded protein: CAIAARTGANGELFF.

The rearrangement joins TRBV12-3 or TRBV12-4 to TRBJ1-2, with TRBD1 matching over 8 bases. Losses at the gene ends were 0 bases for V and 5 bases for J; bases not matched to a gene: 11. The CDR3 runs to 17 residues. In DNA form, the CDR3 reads TGTGCCAGCAGTTTAGCGGCAGGGGGCTTTCCCGGGTATGGCTACACCTTC. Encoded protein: CASSLAAGGFPGYGYTF.

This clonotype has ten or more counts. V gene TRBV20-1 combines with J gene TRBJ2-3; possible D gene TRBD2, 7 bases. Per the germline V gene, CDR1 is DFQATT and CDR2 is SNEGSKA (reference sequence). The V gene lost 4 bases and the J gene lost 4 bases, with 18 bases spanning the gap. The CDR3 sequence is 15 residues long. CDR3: CSATRRPGGADTQYF. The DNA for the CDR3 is TGCAGTGCTACTCGGAGGCCGGGGGGCGCAGATACGCAGTATTTT.

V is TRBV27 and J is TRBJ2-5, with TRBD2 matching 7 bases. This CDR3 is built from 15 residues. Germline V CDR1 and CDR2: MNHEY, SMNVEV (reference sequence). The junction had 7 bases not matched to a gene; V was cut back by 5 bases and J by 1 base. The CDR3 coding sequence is TGTGCCAGCAGTACATTCCGCGGGAGCCAAGAGACCCAGTACTTC. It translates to CASSTFRGSQETQYF.

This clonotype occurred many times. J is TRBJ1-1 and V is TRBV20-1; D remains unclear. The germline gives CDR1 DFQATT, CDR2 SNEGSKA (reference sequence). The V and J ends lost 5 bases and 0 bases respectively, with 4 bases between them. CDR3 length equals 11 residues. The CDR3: CSAPMNTEAFF. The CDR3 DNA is TGCAGTGCTCCCATGAACACTGAAGCTTTCTTT.

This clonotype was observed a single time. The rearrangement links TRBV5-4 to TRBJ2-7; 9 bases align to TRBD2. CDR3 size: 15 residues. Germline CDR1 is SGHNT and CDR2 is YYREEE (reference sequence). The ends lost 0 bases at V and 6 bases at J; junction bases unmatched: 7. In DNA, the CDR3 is TGTGCCAGCAGCTTGGTGGCTAGCGGGAATCCCGAGCAGTACTTC. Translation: CASSLVASGNPEQYF.

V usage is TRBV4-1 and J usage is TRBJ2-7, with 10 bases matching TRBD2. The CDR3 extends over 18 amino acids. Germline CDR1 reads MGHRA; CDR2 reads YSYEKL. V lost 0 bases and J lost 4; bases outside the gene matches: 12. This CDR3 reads CASSQEGPASGSRYEQYF. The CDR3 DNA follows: TGCGCCAGCAGCCAAGAGGGTCCGGCTAGCGGGAGTCGATACGAGCAGTACTTC.

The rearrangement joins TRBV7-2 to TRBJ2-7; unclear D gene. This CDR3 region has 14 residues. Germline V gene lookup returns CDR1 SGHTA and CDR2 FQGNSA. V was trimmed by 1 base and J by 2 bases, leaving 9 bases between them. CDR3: CASSLDHRTYEQYF. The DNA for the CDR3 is TGTGCCAGCAGCTTAGATCATAGGACCTACGAGCAGTACTTC.

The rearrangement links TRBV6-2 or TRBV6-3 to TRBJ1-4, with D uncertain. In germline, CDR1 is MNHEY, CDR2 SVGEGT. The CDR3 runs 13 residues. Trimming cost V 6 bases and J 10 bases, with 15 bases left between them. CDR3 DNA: TGTGCCAGCAGATCCGGGTCCGAGGGAAAACTGTTTTTT. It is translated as CASRSGSEGKLFF.

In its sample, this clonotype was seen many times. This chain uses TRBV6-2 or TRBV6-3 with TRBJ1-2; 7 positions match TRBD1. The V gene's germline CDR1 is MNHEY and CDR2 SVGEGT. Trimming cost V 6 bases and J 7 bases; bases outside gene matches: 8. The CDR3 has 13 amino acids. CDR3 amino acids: CASSPDRVRGYTF. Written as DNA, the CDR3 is TGTGCCAGCAGCCCCGACAGGGTTCGTGGCTACACCTTC.

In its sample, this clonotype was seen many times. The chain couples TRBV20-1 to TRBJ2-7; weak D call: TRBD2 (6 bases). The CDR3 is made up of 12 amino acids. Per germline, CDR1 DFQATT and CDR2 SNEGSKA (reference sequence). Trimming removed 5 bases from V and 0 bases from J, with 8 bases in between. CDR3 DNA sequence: TGCAGTGCTCCGCGGGGCTCCTACGAGCAGTACTTC. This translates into CSAPRGSYEQYF.

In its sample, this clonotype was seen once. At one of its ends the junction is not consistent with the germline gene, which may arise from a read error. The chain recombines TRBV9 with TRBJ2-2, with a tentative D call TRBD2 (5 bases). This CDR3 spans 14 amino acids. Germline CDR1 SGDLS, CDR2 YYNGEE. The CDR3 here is CASSVEVSTGELLF. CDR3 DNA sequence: TGTGCCAGCAGCGTAGAAGTAAGCACCGGGGAGCTGCTTTTT. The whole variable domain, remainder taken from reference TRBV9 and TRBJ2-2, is DSGVTQTPKHLITATGQRVTLRCSPRSGDLSVYWYQQSLDQGLQFLIQYYNGEERAKGNILERFSAQQFPDLHSELNLSSLELGDSALYFCASSVEVSTGELLFGEGSRLTVL.

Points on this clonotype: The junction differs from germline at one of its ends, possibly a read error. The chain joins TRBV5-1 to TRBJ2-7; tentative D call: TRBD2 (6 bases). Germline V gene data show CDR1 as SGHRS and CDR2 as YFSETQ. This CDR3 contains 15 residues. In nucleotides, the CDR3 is TGCGCCAGCAGCTTAACGGGAGACCTCTCCAACGAGCAGTACTTC. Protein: CASSLTGDLSNEQYF.

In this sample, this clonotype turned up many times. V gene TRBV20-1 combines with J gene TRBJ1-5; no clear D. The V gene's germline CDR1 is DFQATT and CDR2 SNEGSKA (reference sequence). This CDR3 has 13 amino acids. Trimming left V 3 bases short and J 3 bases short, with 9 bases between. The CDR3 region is CSARDPINQPQHF. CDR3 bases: TGCAGTGCTAGGGATCCGATCAATCAGCCCCAGCATTTT.